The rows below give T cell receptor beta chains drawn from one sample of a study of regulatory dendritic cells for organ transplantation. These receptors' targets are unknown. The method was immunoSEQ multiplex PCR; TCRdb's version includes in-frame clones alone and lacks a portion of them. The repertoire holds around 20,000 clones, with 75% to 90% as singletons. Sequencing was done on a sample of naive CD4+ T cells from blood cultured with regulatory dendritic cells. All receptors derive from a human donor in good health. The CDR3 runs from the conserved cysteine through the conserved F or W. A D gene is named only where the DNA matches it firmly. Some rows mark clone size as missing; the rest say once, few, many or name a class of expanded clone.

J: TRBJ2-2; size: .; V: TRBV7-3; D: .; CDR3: CASSMRTGELFF; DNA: TGTGCCAGCAGCATGAGAACCGGGGAGCTGTTTTTT
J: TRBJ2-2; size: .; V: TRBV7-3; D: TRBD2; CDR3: CASSLIAGASTGELFF; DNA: TGTGCCAGCAGCTTAATAGCGGGAGCATCCACCGGGGAGCTGTTTTTT
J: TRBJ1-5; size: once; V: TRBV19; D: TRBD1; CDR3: CASSIGDRGSNQPQHF; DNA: TGTGCCAGTAGTATAGGGGACAGGGGAAGCAATCAGCCCCAGCATTTT
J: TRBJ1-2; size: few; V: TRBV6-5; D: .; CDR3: CASSRGRYYGYTF; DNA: TGTGCCAGCAGTCGCGGGCGTTACTATGGCTACACCTTC
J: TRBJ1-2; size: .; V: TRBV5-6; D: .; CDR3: CASSLFQLRDYGYTF; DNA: TGTGCCAGCAGCTTGTTTCAGCTACGGGACTATGGCTACACCTTC
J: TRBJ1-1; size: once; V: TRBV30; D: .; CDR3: CAWSATSGFTGEAFF; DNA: TGTGCCTGGAGTGCTACGTCGGGCTTTACAGGTGAAGCTTTCTTT
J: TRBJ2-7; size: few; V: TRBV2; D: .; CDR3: CATGSDVLSSEQYF; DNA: TGTGCCACCGGGAGCGACGTCCTCTCGAGTGAGCAGTACTTC
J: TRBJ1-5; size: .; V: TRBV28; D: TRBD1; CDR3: CASRGAGTGGYSNQPQHF; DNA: TGTGCCAGCAGGGGGGCCGGGACAGGGGGCTATAGCAATCAGCCCCAGCATTTT
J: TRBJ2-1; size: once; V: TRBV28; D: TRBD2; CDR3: CASSLLAGDNEQFF; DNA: TGTGCCAGCAGTTTATTGGCGGGGGACAATGAGCAGTTCTTC
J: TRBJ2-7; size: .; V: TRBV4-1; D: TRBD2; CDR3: CASSQDFGTSANEQYF; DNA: TGCGCCAGCAGCCAAGATTTCGGGACTAGCGCGAACGAGCAGTACTTC
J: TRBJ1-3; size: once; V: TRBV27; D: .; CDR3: CASSFRDPTGGAGNTIYF; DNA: TGTGCCAGCAGTTTCAGGGACCCAACCGGTGGCGCTGGAAACACCATATATTTT
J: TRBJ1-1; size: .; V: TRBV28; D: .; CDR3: CASSSSAGGTEAFF; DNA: TGTGCCAGCAGCTCCTCCGCCGGGGGTACTGAAGCTTTCTTT
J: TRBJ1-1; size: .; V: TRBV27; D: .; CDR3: CASSWRQRNTEAFF; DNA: TGTGCCAGCAGTTGGAGACAGAGGAACACTGAAGCTTTCTTT
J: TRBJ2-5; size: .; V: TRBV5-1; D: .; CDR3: CASRLNEETQYF; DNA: TGCGCCAGCAGGCTAAATGAAGAGACCCAGTACTTC
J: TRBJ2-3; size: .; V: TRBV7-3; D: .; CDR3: CASSLTPDTDTQYF; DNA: TGTGCCAGCAGCTTAACACCAGACACAGATACGCAGTATTTT
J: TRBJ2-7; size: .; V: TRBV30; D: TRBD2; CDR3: CAWKASGGATYEQYF; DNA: TGTGCCTGGAAGGCTAGCGGGGGGGCCACCTACGAGCAGTACTTC
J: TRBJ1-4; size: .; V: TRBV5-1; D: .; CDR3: CASSLGPGAREKLFF; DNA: TGCGCCAGCAGCCTGGGGCCGGGGGCGCGGGAAAAACTGTTTTTT
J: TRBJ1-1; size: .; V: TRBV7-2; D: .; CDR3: CASSGLTVNTEAFF; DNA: TGTGCCAGCAGCGGATTAACAGTGAACACTGAAGCTTTCTTT
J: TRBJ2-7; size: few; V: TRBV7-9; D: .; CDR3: CASSADSAHLRYEQYF; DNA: TGTGCCAGCAGCGCCGATTCAGCCCACTTGCGCTACGAGCAGTACTTC
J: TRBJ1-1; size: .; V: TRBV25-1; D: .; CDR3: CASNKYGVEAFF; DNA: TGTGCCAGCAACAAATATGGGGTGGAAGCTTTCTTT
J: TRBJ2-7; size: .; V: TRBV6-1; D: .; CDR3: CASSEGKDNF; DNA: TGTGCCAGCAGTGAAGGAAAAGACAACTTC
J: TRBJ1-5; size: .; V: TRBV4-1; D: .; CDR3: CASSQVTGNQPQHF; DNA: TGCGCCAGCAGCCAAGTCACAGGCAATCAGCCCCAGCATTTT
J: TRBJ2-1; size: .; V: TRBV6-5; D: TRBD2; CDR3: CASSSGLAGNEQFF; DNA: TGTGCCAGCAGTTCGGGACTAGCTGGCAATGAGCAGTTCTTC
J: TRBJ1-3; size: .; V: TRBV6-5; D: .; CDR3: CASRKPGLSGNTIYF; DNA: TGTGCCAGCAGAAAGCCGGGTCTCTCTGGAAACACCATATATTTT
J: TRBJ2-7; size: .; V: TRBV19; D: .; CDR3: CASSIFGGYHYEQYF; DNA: TGTGCCAGTAGTATATTCGGGGGATATCACTACGAGCAGTACTTC
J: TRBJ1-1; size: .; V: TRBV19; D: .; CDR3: CASSIDSRTRANKAFF; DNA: TGTGCCAGTAGTATAGATTCGCGGACCAGGGCGAATAAAGCTTTCTTT
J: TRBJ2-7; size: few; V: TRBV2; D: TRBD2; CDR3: CATGLAGLLEQYF; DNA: TGTGCCACAGGACTAGCGGGTCTCCTCGAGCAGTACTTC
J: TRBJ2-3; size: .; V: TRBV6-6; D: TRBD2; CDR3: CASRLAGVKDTQYF; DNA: TGTGCCAGCAGGCTAGCGGGAGTGAAAGATACGCAGTATTTT
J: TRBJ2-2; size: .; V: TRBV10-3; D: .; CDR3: CAISDSANTGELFF; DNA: TGTGCCATCAGTGATTCGGCTAACACCGGGGAGCTGTTTTTT
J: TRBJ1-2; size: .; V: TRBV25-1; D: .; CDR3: CASSDPAGAPGNGYTF; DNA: TGTGCCAGCAGTGACCCTGCCGGGGCGCCGGGGAATGGCTACACCTTC
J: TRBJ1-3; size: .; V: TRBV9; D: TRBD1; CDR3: CASSVDRGRNTIYF; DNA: TGTGCCAGCAGCGTAGACAGGGGAAGGAACACCATATATTTT
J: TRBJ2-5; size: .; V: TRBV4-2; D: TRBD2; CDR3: CASSQDLASGRGGETQYF; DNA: TGTGCCAGCAGCCAAGATCTGGCTAGCGGGAGAGGAGGGGAGACCCAGTACTTC
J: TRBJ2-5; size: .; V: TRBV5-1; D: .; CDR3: CASSFDETQYF; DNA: TGCGCCAGCAGCTTCGATGAGACCCAGTACTTC
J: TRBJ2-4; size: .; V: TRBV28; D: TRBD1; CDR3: CASNHDRDLDIQYF; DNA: TGTGCCAGCAATCATGACAGGGATCTGGACATTCAGTACTTC
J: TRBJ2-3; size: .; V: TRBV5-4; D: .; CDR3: CASSLAGSYTDTQYF; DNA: TGTGCCAGCAGCTTGGCGGGGTCATACACAGATACGCAGTATTTT
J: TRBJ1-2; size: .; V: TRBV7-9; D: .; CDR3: CASSLDEGPLPYYGYTF; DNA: TGTGCCAGCAGCTTAGACGAGGGGCCCCTACCTTACTATGGCTACACCTTC
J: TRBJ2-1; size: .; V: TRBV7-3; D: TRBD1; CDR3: CASSRDRVSNEQFF; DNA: TGTGCCAGCAGCCGGGACAGGGTGTCCAATGAGCAGTTCTTC
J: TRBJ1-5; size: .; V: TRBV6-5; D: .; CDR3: CASRDRFNQPQHF; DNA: TGTGCCAGCCGCGACAGGTTCAATCAGCCCCAGCATTTT
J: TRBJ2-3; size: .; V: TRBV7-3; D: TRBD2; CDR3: CASSSRTSELDTQYF; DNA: TGTGCCAGCAGCTCTCGGACTAGCGAGCTAGATACGCAGTATTTT
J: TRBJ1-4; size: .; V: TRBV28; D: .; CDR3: CASSFPPLGEKLFF; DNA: TGTGCCAGCAGTTTTCCCCCATTAGGGGAAAAACTGTTTTTT
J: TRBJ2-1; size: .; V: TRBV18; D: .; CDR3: CASSPGRWEFF; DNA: TGTGCCAGCTCACCGGGGAGATGGGAGTTCTTC
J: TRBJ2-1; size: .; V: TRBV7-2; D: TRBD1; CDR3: CASRSGTDYNEQFF; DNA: TGTGCCAGCAGGAGTGGGACAGACTACAATGAGCAGTTCTTC
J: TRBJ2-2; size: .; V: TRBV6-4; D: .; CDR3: CASSSTKNTGELFF; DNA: TGTGCCAGCAGTTCGACAAAAAACACCGGGGAGCTGTTTTTT
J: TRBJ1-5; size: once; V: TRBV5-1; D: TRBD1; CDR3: CASPGQGNQPQHF; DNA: TGCGCCAGTCCGGGACAGGGGAATCAGCCCCAGCATTTT
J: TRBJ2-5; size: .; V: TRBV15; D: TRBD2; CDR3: CATSRDVAGETQYF; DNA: TGTGCCACCAGCAGAGATGTAGCGGGAGAGACCCAGTACTTC
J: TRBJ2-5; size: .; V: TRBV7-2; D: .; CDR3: CASSKIGGETQYF; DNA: TGTGCCAGCAGCAAAATTGGGGGAGAGACCCAGTACTTC
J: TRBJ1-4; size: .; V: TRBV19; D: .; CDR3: CASSRGLLTPRRSLNEKLFF; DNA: TGTGCCAGTAGTCGAGGGCTTCTCACCCCGCGCCGGAGCCTAAATGAAAAGCTGTTTTTT
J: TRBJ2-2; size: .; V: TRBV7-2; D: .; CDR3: CASSLSRTGELFF; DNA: TGTGCCAGCAGCTTAAGTCGCACCGGGGAGCTGTTTTTT
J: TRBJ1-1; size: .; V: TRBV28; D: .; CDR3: CASTLSWGTGRTEAFF; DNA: TGTGCCAGCACCCTTTCCTGGGGAACAGGGCGGACTGAAGCTTTCTTT
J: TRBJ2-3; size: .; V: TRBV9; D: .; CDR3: CASSAGVADTQYF; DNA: TGTGCCAGCAGCGCCGGGGTGGCAGATACGCAGTATTTT
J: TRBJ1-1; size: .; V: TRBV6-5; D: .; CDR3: CASNRYGNTEAFF; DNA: TGTGCCAGCAACAGGTACGGGAACACTGAAGCTTTCTTT
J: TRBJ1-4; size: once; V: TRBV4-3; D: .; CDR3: CASSQVTGLLFF; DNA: TGCGCCAGCAGCCAAGTGACTGGGTTACTGTTTTTT
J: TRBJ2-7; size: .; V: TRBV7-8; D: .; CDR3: CASSHPGFYEQYF; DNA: TGTGCCAGCAGCCATCCAGGGTTCTACGAGCAGTACTTC
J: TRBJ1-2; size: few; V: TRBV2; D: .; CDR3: CASSESSYGYTF; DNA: TGTGCCAGCAGTGAAAGTTCCTATGGCTACACCTTC
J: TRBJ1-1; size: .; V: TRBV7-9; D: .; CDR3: CASSLPSSNTEAFF; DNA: TGTGCCAGCAGCTTACCTAGCTCGAACACTGAAGCTTTCTTT
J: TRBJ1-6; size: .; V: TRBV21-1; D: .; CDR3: CASSKVGDRNSPLHF; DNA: TGTGCCAGCAGCAAAGTTGGGGACAGAAATTCACCCCTCCACTTT